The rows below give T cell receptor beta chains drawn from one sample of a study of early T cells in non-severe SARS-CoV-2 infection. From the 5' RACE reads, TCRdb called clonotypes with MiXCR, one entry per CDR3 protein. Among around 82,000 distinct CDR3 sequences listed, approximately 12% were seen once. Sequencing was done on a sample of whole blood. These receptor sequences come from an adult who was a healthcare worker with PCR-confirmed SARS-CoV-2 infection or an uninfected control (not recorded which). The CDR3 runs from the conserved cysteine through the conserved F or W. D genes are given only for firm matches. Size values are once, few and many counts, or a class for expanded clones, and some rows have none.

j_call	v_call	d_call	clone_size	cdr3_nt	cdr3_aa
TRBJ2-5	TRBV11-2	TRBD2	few	TGTGCCAGCAGCGCCGGGACTACTCGTTTC	CASSAGTTRF
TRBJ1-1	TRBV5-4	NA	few	TGTGCCAGCACAGGGGACACTGAAGCTTTCTTT	CASTGDTEAFF
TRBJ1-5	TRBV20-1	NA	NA	TGCAGTGCTACCAAGGGGACGGCCAGCAATCAGCCCCAGCATTTT	CSATKGTASNQPQHF
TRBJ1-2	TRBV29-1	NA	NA	TGCAGCGGTTCCGAAGGGACACACAATGGCTACACCTTC	CSGSEGTHNGYTF
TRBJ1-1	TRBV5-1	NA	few	TGCGCCAGCAGTTCACAGGGTAAGGACACTGAAGCTTTCTTT	CASSSQGKDTEAFF
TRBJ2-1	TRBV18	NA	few	TGTGCCAGCTCAGCTAAGTCTGGCTCCTACAATGAGCAGTTCTTC	CASSAKSGSYNEQFF
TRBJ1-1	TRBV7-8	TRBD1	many	TGTGCCAGCAGCTTAAGTCCCTCCGCCGGGACAGGGTTGGGCACTGAAGCTTTCTTT	CASSLSPSAGTGLGTEAFF
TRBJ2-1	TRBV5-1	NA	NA	TGCGCCAGCAGCTTTTCGAGCCATTCCTACAATGAGCAGTTCTTC	CASSFSSHSYNEQFF
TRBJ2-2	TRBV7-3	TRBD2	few	TGTGCCAGCAGCTTTGGACTAGCGGGAGTATCCGGGGAGCTGTTTTTT	CASSFGLAGVSGELFF
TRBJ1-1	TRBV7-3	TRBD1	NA	TGTGCCAGCAGCTTGACGACAGGGCTCGAAGCTTTCTTT	CASSLTTGLEAFF
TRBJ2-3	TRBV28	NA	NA	TGTGCCACCCTAGGTGGGGATACGCAGTATTTT	CATLGGDTQYF
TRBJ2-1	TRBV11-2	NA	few	TGTGCCAGCAGCTTTCGGGAAGACCAGATAAATGAGCAGTTCTTC	CASSFREDQINEQFF
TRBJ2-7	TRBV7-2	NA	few	TGTGCCAGCAGCTTAGAGCAGGGTTACGAGCAGTACTTC	CASSLEQGYEQYF
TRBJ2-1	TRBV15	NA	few	TGTGCCACCAGCAGAGAGCAGCCTCACGGAGTGCAGTTCTTC	CATSREQPHGVQFF
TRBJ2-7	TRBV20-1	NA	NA	TGCAGTGCCACGGAAGGCACTCCGCCCTACGAGCAGTACTTC	CSATEGTPPYEQYF
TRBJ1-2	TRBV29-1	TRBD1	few	TGCAGCGTTGGTGCAGGGGGGTATGGCTACACCTTC	CSVGAGGYGYTF
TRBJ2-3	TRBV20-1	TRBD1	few	TGCAGTGCTAGACCCCTTCGCGGACAGGTCACAGATACGCAGTATTTT	CSARPLRGQVTDTQYF